What follows is one TCR beta chain and its context. Its target is not known. The method was immunoSEQ multiplex PCR; TCRdb's version includes in-frame clones alone and lacks a portion of them. The data show 65,000 to 90,000 clones, roughly 89% seen once. This record belongs to a study of T cell responses to AZD1222 COVID-19 vaccine. Study-wide findings and caveats: Only a handful of people who got AZD1222 tested seropositive at baseline.

The V gene lost 2 bases and the J gene lost 6 bases, with 9 bases spanning the gap. The germline V gene encodes CDR1 SGDLS and CDR2 YYNGEE. This CDR3 comprises 13 residues. Second doses that came at about 4 or about 12 weeks were put together. The starting material was peripheral blood, obtained 28 days after the second AZD1222 dose. The rearrangement uses TRBV9 and TRBJ2-1, with a tentative D call TRBD2 (6 bases). The sequence came from an adult who received the AZD1222 COVID-19 vaccine. The CDR3 DNA sequence: TGTGCCAGCAGCGTTAGACTAGGCAATGAGCAGTTCTTC. Its protein is CASSVRLGNEQFF.